This T cell receptor beta chain was identified during a study of OX40 agonist ivuxolimab in advanced cancers. As for the study in general: Patients were infused with ivuxolimab every 2 weeks at 0.01 to 10 mg/kg.

Libraries were prepared by immunoSEQ multiplex PCR; TCRdb keeps only in-frame clonotypes and omits some of them. Among 87,000 or so clones listed, roughly 84% were seen once. Trimming cost V 6 bases and J 7 bases, with 22 bases left between them. Germline-derived CDR1 and CDR2 are MDHEN and SYDVKM. The CDR3 contains 16 residues. V and J are TRBV28 and TRBJ2-1, with a tentative D call TRBD1 (6 bases). The sequence was collected from an adult with an advanced solid tumor such as melanoma, head and neck, liver or kidney cancer. Material: CD4+ or CD8+ T cells sorted from blood, obtained in a trial of the OX40 agonist ivuxolimab. This chain's CDR3 is CASSLTDWTETNEQFF. The CDR3 nucleotides read TGTGCCAGCAGCCTTACTGATTGGACAGAAACAAATGAGCAGTTCTTC.